The 21 T cell receptor beta chains below were found in one sample sequenced in a study of T cell responses to AZD1222 COVID-19 vaccine. The protocol was immunoSEQ multiplex PCR, while the TCRdb copy is restricted to in-frame clones and leaves out a portion. In the table there are under 100,000 clones, roughly 89% of which are singletons. This specimen was peripheral blood, taken 28 days after the second AZD1222 dose. The receptors derive from an adult who received the AZD1222 COVID-19 vaccine.

The chain employs TRBV19 and TRBJ2-5, with 14 bases aligning to TRBD2. The V gene end was trimmed by 7 bases and the J gene end by 5 bases; junction bases not matched to a gene: 9. CDR3 size: 16 residues. Germline V gene sequence: CDR1 LNHDA, CDR2 SQIVND (reference sequence). The CDR3 DNA is TGTGCCAGTACACGGACTAGCGGGGGGCTTCGTGAGACCCAGTACTTC. Its protein is CASTRTSGGLRETQYF.

The V call is TRBV5-6, the J call TRBJ2-3, with TRBD1 matching over 8 bases. Germline CDR1 and CDR2: SGHDT and YYEEEE. The CDR3 sequence is 19 residues long. With V trimmed by 3 bases and J by 0 bases, 15 bases remained unmatched. The CDR3 DNA is TGTGCCAGCAGCTCCCTGCAGACAGGGGACATTACTAGCACAGATACGCAGTATTTT. It specifies CASSSLQTGDITSTDTQYF.

This clone has only one observation. The chain uses TRBV27 and TRBJ2-7, with 7 bases lining up with TRBD2. J gave up 4 bases and V 1 base, and 16 bases lay outside the gene matches. Looked up from germline, CDR1 is MNHEY and CDR2 is SMNVEV (reference sequence). The CDR3 runs to 18 residues. In DNA form, the CDR3 reads TGTGCCAGCAGTTTATATAGCCCCCCCAACGGGGGGACGTACGAGCAGTACTTC. Protein: CASSLYSPPNGGTYEQYF.

The chain combines TRBV7-9 with TRBJ2-3; 7 nucleotides align to TRBD2. CDR3 length: 15 amino acids. Losses at the gene ends were 2 bases for V and 15 bases for J; bases not matched to a gene: 17. Germline CDR1 SEHNR, CDR2 FQNEAQ (reference sequence). The DNA of the CDR3 is TGTGCCAGCAGCTTACTGGTGGACGCGACTAGCCTCAGCTATTTT. Translating it yields CASSLLVDATSLSYF.

The rearrangement links TRBV9 to TRBJ1-2; D not certain. Trimming left V 3 bases short and J 0 bases short, with 15 bases between. Germline-derived CDR1 and CDR2 are SGDLS and YYNGEE. CDR3 size: 16 residues. The CDR3 sequence: CASSAPEATANYGYTF. The CDR3 DNA reads as TGTGCCAGCAGCGCCCCGGAGGCGACGGCTAACTATGGCTACACCTTC.

The CDR3 DNA follows: TGTGCCAGCAGTTTCAATAGTAATCAGCCCCAGCATTTT. It encodes CASSFNSNQPQHF. The rearrangement links TRBV6-2 or TRBV6-3 to TRBJ1-5; D ambiguous. The ends were cut back, 4 bases at V and 4 bases at J, with 8 bases in the middle. Germline CDR1 is MNHEY and CDR2 is SVGEGT. The CDR3 covers 13 residues.

The chain uses TRBV21-1 and TRBJ2-2; the table's D call, TRBD1, was not checked against the DNA. TRBV21-1 is a pseudogene locus. This CDR3 contains 15 residues. In nucleotides, the CDR3 is TGTGCCAGCAGCAAAACCAGGGGGCTAACCGGGGAGCTGTTTTTT. Its protein product is CASSKTRGLTGELFF.

The chain recombines TRBV13 with TRBJ2-2, with 8 bases lining up with TRBD2. J gave up 1 base and V 0 bases, and 1 base lay outside the gene matches. The CDR3 contains 16 residues. Germline V lookup: CDR1 PRHDT, CDR2 FYEKMQ (reference sequence). The CDR3 DNA follows: TGTGCCAGCAGCTTAGGGCTAGCGGGGAACACCGGGGAGCTGTTTTTT. Its protein is CASSLGLAGNTGELFF.

The chain has TRBV6-5 and TRBJ2-3, with D uncertain. This CDR3 contains 11 residues. In germline, CDR1 is MNHEY, CDR2 SVGAGI. CDR3 sequence reads: CGLGMSHTQYF. The DNA for the CDR3 is TGTGGGCTGGGGATGAGTCATACGCAGTATTTT.

A few counts support this clone. This chain links TRBV6-1 with TRBJ2-3, with D tentatively TRBD2 (6 bases). The V and J ends lost 0 bases and 7 bases respectively, with 17 bases between them. CDR1 is MNHNS, CDR2 SASEGT, per germline. The CDR3 loop spans 16 amino acids. The CDR3 DNA reads as TGTGCCAGCAGTGAAGCGCTTCTCCCGCGGGGTAATACGCAGTATTTT. Protein sequence: CASSEALLPRGNTQYF.

The chain employs TRBV10-2 and TRBJ2-5; 10 bases are shared with TRBD1. The CDR3 consists of 15 residues. V gave up 6 bases and J gave up 4 bases; unmatched junction bases: 8. The germline gives CDR1 WSHSY, CDR2 SAAADI. CDR3 in amino acids: CASRRTGGEAETQYF. CDR3 in DNA: TGCGCCAGCAGGAGGACAGGGGGTGAAGCAGAGACCCAGTACTTC.

This sequence joins TRBV27 and TRBJ1-2; 9 bases line up with TRBD1. The V gene end was trimmed by 1 base and the J gene end by 4 bases; junction bases not matched to a gene: 7. Per the germline V gene, CDR1 is MNHEY and CDR2 is SMNVEV (reference sequence). The CDR3 totals 16 residues. In DNA form, the CDR3 reads TGTGCCAGCAGTTTATTTCCGGACAGGGGTTTCTATGGCTACACCTTC. Protein product: CASSLFPDRGFYGYTF.

This clone was observed a single time. The chain joins TRBV19 to TRBJ1-2; perhaps TRBD1 as D (5 bases). V was pared by 0 bases and J by 4 bases, with 9 bases between. The CDR3 has 14 residues. CDR1 is LNHDA, CDR2 SQIVND, per germline (reference sequence). The DNA for the CDR3 is TGTGCCAGTAGTATAGAAATAGGGGTCTATGGCTACACCTTC. It is translated as CASSIEIGVYGYTF.

This chain joins TRBV7-9 and TRBJ1-2; 7 nucleotides line up with TRBD1. From germline, CDR1 is SEHNR and CDR2 FQNEAQ (reference sequence). V trimming: 5 bases; J trimming: 6 bases; junction bases outside the gene matches: 15. The CDR3 is 16 residues long. CDR3 loop: CASSLGQVRLEDGYTF. The CDR3 bases are TGTGCCAGCAGCCTTGGACAGGTACGCTTGGAAGATGGCTACACCTTC. The variable domain in full, completed from reference TRBV7-9 and TRBJ1-2, reads DTGVSQNPRHKITKRGQNVTFRCDPISEHNRLYWYRQTLGQGPEFLTYFQNEAQLEKSRLLSDRFSAERPKGSFSTLEIQRTEQGDSAMYLCASSLGQVRLEDGYTFGSGTRLTVV.

The rearrangement links TRBV2 to TRBJ2-5; TRBD1 agrees at 7 bases. Germline V lookup: CDR1 SNHLY, CDR2 FYNNEI. This CDR3 spans 14 amino acids. Germline trimming cut 3 bases from V and 4 bases from J; bases unmatched to any gene: 5. CDR3 amino acids: CASSDRQGTETQYF. The DNA for the CDR3 is TGTGCCAGCAGTGATAGACAGGGTACAGAGACCCAGTACTTC.

This sequence joins TRBV29-1 and TRBJ2-1; possibly TRBD1 or TRBD2 for D (5 bases each). Germline loops: CDR1 SQVTM, CDR2 ANQGSEA. With 4 bases removed from V and 4 bases from J, the gap between germline ends came to 14 bases. This CDR3 is built from 14 residues. This CDR3 reads CSVGRQGPYNEQFF. Here the CDR3 DNA reads TGCAGCGTTGGTAGGCAGGGACCTTACAATGAGCAGTTCTTC.

The chain employs TRBV9 and TRBJ2-2; D perhaps matches TRBD2 (5 bases). V was shortened by 1 base and J by 3 bases, with 7 bases between the two germline ends. The CDR3 loop spans 14 amino acids. CDR1 SGDLS and CDR2 YYNGEE come from the germline V gene. CDR3 protein: CASSVTGYTGELFF. DNA of the CDR3: TGTGCCAGCAGCGTAACGGGGTACACCGGGGAGCTGTTTTTT.

The CDR3 protein is CASSLVGKNIQYF. CDR3 bases: TGTGCCAGCAGCTTGGTTGGGAAAAACATTCAGTACTTC. V gene TRBV5-6 combines with J gene TRBJ2-4; D is uncertain. The germline V and J ends were trimmed by 0 bases and 4 bases, with 5 bases remaining between them. Germline-derived CDR1 and CDR2 are SGHDT and YYEEEE. The CDR3 extends over 13 amino acids.

V usage is TRBV28 and J usage is TRBJ2-7; 9 bases match TRBD1. Per germline, CDR1 MDHEN and CDR2 SYDVKM. The CDR3 length is 15 residues. With V trimmed by 4 bases and J by 4 bases, 8 bases remained unmatched. CDR3 DNA: TGTGCCAGCAGTTCGCCGGGACAGGGTCAGTACGAGCAGTACTTC. Its translation is CASSSPGQGQYEQYF.

In its sample, this clone was seen a few times. The V and J genes are TRBV28 and TRBJ1-2; D is ambiguous. The V and J ends lost 3 bases and 0 bases respectively, with 8 bases between them. The CDR3 sequence is 14 residues long. The V gene's germline CDR1 is MDHEN and CDR2 SYDVKM. The DNA of the CDR3 is TGTGCCAGCAGTTTGTCGGTGGCTAACTATGGCTACACCTTC. It is translated as CASSLSVANYGYTF.

This clone came up a few times. V usage is TRBV28 and J usage is TRBJ1-3; D not resolved. Germline V gives CDR1 MDHEN, CDR2 SYDVKM. This CDR3 comprises 13 residues. Trimming cost V 3 bases and J 0 bases, with 3 bases left between them. CDR3 residues: CASSLLSGNTIYF. The CDR3 DNA is TGTGCCAGCAGTTTGCTCTCTGGAAACACCATATATTTT.